The entry below describes one TCR beta chain. The sample belongs to a study of blood T cell repertoires in COVID-19. Study in general: Researchers got acute and convalescent COVID-19 samples from the United States, Italy and Spain.

CDR3 length: 15 residues. Germline CDR1 is WSHSY and CDR2 is SAAADI. The ends lost 7 bases at V and 0 bases at J; junction bases unmatched: 7. Per the study methods: Amplification of reference gene primers was used by the study to estimate nucleated cell counts. The repertoire was sequenced with immunoSEQ multiplex PCR; TCRdb's copy has only in-frame clones and lacks some. The DNA was the basis for D and trimming; V, J and clone size are from that table. This sample has about 200,000 clones, with approximately 87% found just once. The sequencing input was peripheral blood. This sequence joins TRBV10-2 and TRBJ1-1, with 8 bases identical to TRBD1. The receptor comes from a woman aged 70-85 years with acute or convalescent COVID-19. The CDR3 nucleotides read TGCGCCAGCATGATACGGACAGGGATGAACACTGAAGCTTTCTTT. Translated: CASMIRTGMNTEAFF.